Listed here is a single T cell receptor beta chain. CDR3 length: 17 amino acids. Germline CDR1 is MNHNY and CDR2 is SVGAGI (reference sequence). J was trimmed by 4 bases and V by 5 bases; bases with no gene match: 12. This record comes from a study of blood T cell repertoires in COVID-19. Study context: The United States, Italy and Spain supplied acute and convalescent COVID-19 samples. T cells, B-cell-depleted T cells, or PBMCs provided the cDNA or gDNA that served as material.

Data came from immunoSEQ multiplex PCR; TCRdb stores just in-frame clones and leaves some out. Counted here are 200,000 to 250,000 clones, roughly 86% occurring once; the ten biggest clones make up around an eighth. The receptor was isolated from a man older than 75 with acute or convalescent COVID-19. The chain employs TRBV6-6 and TRBJ2-2; 8 bases agree with TRBD1. Sequencing was performed on peripheral blood. CDR3 sequence: CASSPLDRALFTGELFF. In nucleotides, the CDR3 is TGTGCCAGCAGTCCGCTGGACAGGGCCTTATTCACCGGGGAGCTGTTTTTT.